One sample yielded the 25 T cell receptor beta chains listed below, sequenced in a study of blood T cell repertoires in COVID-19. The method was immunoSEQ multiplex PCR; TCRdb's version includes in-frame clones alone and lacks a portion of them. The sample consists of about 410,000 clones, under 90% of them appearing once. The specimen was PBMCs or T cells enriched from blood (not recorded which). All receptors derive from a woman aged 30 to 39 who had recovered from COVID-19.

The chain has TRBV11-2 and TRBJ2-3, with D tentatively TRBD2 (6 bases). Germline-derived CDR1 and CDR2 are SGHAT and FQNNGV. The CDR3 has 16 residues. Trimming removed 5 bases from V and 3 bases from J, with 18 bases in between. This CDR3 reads CASSQKVETRTDTQYF. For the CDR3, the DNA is TGTGCCAGCAGCCAGAAAGTCGAGACTAGAACAGATACGCAGTATTTT. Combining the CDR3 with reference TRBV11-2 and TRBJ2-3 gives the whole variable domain EAGVAQSPRYKIIEKRQSVAFWCNPISGHATLYWYQQILGQGPKLLIQFQNNGVVDDSQLPKDRFSAERLKGVDSTLKIQPAKLEDSAVYLCASSQKVETRTDTQYFGPGTRLTVL.

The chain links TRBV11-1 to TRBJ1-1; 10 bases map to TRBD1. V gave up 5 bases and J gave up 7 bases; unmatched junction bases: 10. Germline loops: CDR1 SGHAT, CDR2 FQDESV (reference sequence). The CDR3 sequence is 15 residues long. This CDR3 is CASSPRQGARIEAFF. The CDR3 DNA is TGTGCCAGCAGCCCGCGACAGGGGGCTAGAATTGAAGCTTTCTTT. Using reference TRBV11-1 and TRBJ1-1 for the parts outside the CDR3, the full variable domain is EAEVAQSPRYKITEKSQAVAFWCDPISGHATLYWYRQILGQGPELLVQFQDESVVDDSQLPKDRFSAERLKGVDSTLKIQPAELGDSAMYLCASSPRQGARIEAFFGQGTRLTVV.

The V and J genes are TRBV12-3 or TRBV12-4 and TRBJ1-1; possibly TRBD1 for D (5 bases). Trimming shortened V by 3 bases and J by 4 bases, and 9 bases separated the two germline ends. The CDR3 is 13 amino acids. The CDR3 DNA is TGTGCCAGCAGTTTCGGCAGGGTCACTGAAGCTTTCTTT. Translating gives CASSFGRVTEAFF.

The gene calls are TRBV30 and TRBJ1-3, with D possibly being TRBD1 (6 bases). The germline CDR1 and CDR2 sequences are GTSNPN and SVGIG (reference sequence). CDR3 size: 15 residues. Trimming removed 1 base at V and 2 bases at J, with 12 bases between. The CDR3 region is CAWSGGHSPGNTIYF. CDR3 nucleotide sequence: TGTGCCTGGAGTGGGGGGCATAGCCCTGGAAACACCATATATTTT.

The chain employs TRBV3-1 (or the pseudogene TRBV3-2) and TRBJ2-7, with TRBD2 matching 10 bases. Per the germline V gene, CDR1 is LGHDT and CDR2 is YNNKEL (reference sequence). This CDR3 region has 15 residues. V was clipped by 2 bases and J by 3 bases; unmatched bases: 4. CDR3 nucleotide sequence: TGTGCCAGCAGCCAACCTAGCGGGAGCTTCTACGAGCAGTACTTC. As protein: CASSQPSGSFYEQYF.

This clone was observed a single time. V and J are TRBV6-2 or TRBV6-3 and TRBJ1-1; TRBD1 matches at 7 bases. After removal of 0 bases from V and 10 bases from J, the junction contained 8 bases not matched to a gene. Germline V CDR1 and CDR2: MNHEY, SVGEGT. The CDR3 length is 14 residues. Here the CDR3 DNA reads TGTGCCAGCAGTTACTCCAGGGGGTCCCTTGGAGCTTTCTTT. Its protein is CASSYSRGSLGAFF.

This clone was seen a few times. DNA for the CDR3: TGTGCCAGCGCTTGGCAACTAGACAATGAGCAGTTCTTC. Amino acid sequence: CASAWQLDNEQFF. The chain employs TRBV2 and TRBJ2-1, with D possibly being TRBD2 (5 bases). The CDR3 has 13 residues. In germline, CDR1 is SNHLY, CDR2 FYNNEI. V lost 8 bases and J lost 5, with 13 bases in between.

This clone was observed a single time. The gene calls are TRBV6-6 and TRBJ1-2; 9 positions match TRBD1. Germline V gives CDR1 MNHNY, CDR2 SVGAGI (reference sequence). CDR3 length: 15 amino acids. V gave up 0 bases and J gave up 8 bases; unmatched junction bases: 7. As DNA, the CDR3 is TGTGCCAGCAGTTACTCGTTGGGACAGGGTGACGGCTACACCTTC. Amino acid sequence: CASSYSLGQGDGYTF.

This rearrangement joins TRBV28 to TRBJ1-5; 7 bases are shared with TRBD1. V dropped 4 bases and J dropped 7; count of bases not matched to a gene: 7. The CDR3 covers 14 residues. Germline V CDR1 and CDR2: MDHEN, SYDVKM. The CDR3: CASSSHRGEQPQHF. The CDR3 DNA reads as TGTGCCAGCAGTTCCCACAGGGGCGAACAGCCCCAGCATTTT. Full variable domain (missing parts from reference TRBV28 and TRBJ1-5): DVKVTQSSRYLVKRTGEKVFLECVQDMDHENMFWYRQDPGLGLRLIYFSYDVKMKEKGDIPEGYSVSREKKERFSLILESASTNQTSMYLCASSSHRGEQPQHFGDGTRLSIL.

The CDR3 DNA sequence: TGTGCCAGCAGGCCCCAGGGGTCTGGAAACACCATATATTTT. Amino acids: CASRPQGSGNTIYF. V usage is TRBV6-5 and J usage is TRBJ1-3; tentatively, D is TRBD1 (6 bases). CDR1 and CDR2 (germline): MNHEY, SVGAGI. The CDR3 length is 14 residues. V lost 6 bases and J lost 1, with 10 bases in between.

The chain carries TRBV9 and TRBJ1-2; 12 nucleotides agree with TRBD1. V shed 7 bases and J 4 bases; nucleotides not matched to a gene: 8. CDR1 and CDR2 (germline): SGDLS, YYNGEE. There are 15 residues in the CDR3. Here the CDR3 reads CASSGGTGGFYGYTF. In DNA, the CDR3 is TGTGCCAGCTCTGGGGGGACAGGGGGCTTCTATGGCTACACCTTC. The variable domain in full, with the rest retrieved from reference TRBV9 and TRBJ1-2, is DSGVTQTPKHLITATGQRVTLRCSPRSGDLSVYWYQQSLDQGLQFLIQYYNGEERAKGNILERFSAQQFPDLHSELNLSSLELGDSALYFCASSGGTGGFYGYTFGSGTRLTVV.

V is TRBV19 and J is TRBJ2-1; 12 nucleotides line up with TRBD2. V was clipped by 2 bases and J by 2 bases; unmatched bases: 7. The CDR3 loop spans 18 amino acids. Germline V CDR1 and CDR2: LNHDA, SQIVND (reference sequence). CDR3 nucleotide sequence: TGTGCCAGTAGTATAATAATAGGACTAGCGGGAACCTACAATGAGCAGTTCTTC. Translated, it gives CASSIIIGLAGTYNEQFF.

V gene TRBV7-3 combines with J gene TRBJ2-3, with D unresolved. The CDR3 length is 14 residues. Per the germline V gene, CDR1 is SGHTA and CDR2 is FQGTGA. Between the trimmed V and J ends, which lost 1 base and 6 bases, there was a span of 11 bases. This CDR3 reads CASSLNSGSDTQYF. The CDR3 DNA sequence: TGTGCCAGCAGCTTAAATTCCGGGTCCGATACGCAGTATTTT.

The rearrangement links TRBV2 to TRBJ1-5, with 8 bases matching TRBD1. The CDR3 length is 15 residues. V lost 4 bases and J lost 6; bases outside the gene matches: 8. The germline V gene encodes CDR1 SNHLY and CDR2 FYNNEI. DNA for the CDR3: TGTGCCAGCAGTGTGGTGGCAGGGGGCCGTCAGCCCCAGCATTTT. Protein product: CASSVVAGGRQPQHF.

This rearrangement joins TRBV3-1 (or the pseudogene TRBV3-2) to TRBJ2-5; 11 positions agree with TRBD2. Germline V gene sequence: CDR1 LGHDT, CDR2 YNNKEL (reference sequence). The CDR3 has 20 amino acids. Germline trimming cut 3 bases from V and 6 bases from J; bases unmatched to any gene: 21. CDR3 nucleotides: TGTGCCAGCAGCCAGGACACCCCAAGACTACTAGCGGGAGATGGAAAGACCCAGTACTTC. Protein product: CASSQDTPRLLAGDGKTQYF.

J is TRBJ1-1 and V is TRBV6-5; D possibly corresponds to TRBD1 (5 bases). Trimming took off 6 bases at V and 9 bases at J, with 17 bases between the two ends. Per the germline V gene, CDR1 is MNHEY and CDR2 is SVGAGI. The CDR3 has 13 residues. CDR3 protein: CASRLGWAGQAFF. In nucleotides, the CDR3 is TGTGCCAGCAGGTTAGGGTGGGCGGGGCAAGCTTTCTTT.

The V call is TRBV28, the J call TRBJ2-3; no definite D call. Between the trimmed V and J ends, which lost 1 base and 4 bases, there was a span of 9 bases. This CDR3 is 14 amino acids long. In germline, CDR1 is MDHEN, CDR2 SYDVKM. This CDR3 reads CASSLYEAADTQYF. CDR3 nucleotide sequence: TGTGCCAGCAGTTTATACGAGGCCGCAGATACGCAGTATTTT.

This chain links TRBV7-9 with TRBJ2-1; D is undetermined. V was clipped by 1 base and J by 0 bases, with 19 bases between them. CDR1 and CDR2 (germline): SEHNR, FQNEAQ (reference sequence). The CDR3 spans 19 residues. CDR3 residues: CASSLGVDADQSSYNEQFF. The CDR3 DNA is TGTGCCAGCAGCTTAGGGGTTGACGCGGATCAAAGCTCCTACAATGAGCAGTTCTTC.

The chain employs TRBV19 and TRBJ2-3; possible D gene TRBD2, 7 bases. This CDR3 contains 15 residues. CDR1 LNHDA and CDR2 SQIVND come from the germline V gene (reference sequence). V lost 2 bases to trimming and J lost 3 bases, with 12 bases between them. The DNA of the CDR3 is TGTGCCAGTAGTATAAGGGGGGGCCTGACAGATACGCAGTATTTT. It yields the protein CASSIRGGLTDTQYF.

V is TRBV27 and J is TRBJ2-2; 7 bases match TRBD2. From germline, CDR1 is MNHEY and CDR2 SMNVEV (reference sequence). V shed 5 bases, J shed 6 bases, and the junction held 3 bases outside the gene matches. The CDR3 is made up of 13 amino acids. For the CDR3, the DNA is TGTGCCAGCAGTGTGGGGGGGGCCGGGGAGCTGTTTTTT. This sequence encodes CASSVGGAGELFF.

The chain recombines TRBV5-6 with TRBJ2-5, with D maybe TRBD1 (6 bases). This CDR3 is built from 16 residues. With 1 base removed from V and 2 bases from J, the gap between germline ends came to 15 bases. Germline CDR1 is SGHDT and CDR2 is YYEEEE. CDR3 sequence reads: CASSLKTGFWQETQYF. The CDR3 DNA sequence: TGTGCCAGCAGCTTGAAAACAGGGTTTTGGCAAGAGACCCAGTACTTC.

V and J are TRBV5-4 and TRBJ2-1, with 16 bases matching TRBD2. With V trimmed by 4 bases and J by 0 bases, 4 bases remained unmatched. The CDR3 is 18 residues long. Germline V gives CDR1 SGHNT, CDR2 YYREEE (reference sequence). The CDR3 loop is CASSQGLAGGGSYNEQFF. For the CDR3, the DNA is TGTGCCAGCAGCCAGGGACTAGCGGGAGGGGGCTCCTACAATGAGCAGTTCTTC.

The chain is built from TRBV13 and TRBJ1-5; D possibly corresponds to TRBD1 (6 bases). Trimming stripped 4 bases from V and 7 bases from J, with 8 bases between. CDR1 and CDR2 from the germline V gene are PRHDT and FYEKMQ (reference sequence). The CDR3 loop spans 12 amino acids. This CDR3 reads CASSSRGQPQHF. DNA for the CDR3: TGTGCCAGCAGCTCCAGGGGCCAGCCCCAGCATTTT. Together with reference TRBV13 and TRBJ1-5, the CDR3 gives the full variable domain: AAGVIQSPRHLIKEKRETATLKCYPIPRHDTVYWYQQGPGQDPQFLISFYEKMQSDKGSIPDRFSAQQFSDYHSELNMSSLELGDSALYFCASSSRGQPQHFGDGTRLSIL.

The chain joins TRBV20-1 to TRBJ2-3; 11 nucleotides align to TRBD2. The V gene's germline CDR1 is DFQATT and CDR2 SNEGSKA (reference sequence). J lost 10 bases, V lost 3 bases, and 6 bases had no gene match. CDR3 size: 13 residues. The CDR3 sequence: CSASSSGGDAQYF. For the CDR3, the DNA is TGCAGTGCTAGTAGTAGCGGGGGGGACGCGCAGTATTTT.

DNA for the CDR3: TGTGCCAGCAGTTCCCGGGACAGGGGGCTCTACGAGCAGTACTTC. This sequence encodes CASSSRDRGLYEQYF. The chain has TRBV6-5 and TRBJ2-7; 12 nucleotides line up with TRBD1. Trimming removed 4 bases from V and 3 bases from J; junction bases left unmatched: 4. This CDR3 spans 15 amino acids. The V gene's germline CDR1 is MNHEY and CDR2 SVGAGI.